Listed below are T cell receptor beta chains from one sample, sequenced in a study of blood T cell repertoires in COVID-19. TCRdb's copy holds only in-frame clones and misses some; the assay was immunoSEQ multiplex PCR. The sample yields about 410,000 clones, roughly 90% seen once. Sequenced sample: peripheral blood. These receptor sequences come from a woman in her 30s with active or convalescent COVID-19. CDR3s include the opening cysteine and the closing phenylalanine or tryptophan. A D gene is named only where the DNA matches it firmly. The size entry is marked missing in some rows and otherwise reads once, few, many or a size class.

d_call	j_call	v_call	clone_size	cdr3_nt	cdr3_aa
TRBD1	TRBJ2-2	TRBV5-4	-	TGTGCCACCAAGGGGGCTCGGACCGGGGAGCTGTTTTTT	CATKGARTGELFF
-	TRBJ1-3	TRBV18	-	TGTGCCAGCTCACCACTGGACAACCCTGGAAACACCATATATTTT	CASSPLDNPGNTIYF
TRBD2	TRBJ2-3	TRBV7-8	-	TGTGCCAGCAGCTTAGCCGGGACTAGCGGGACTCATACGCAGTATTTT	CASSLAGTSGTHTQYF
TRBD1	TRBJ1-5	TRBV9	-	TGTGCCAGCAGCAAAGGGGACAGGGGACAGCCCCAGCATTTT	CASSKGDRGQPQHF
-	TRBJ2-2	TRBV19	-	TGTGCCAGTAAAGAGGGGAACACCGGGGAGCTGTTTTTT	CASKEGNTGELFF
TRBD1	TRBJ1-2	TRBV5-6	-	TGTGCCAGCAGCCCATGGACAGGGGGTAACTATGGCTACACCTTC	CASSPWTGGNYGYTF
-	TRBJ1-2	TRBV3-1/TRBV3-2	-	TGTGCCAGCAGCCAATCGCTGAGCCTAGCTAACTATGGCTACACCTTC	CASSQSLSLANYGYTF
TRBD2	TRBJ2-3	TRBV5-4	-	TGTGCCAGCAGCTTGAAGCTTAGCGGGGGCGTAGATACGCAGTATTTT	CASSLKLSGGVDTQYF
-	TRBJ1-4	TRBV7-9	-	TGTGCCAGCAGTCTCGGGGAGATTGAAAAACTGTTTTTT	CASSLGEIEKLFF
-	TRBJ2-7	TRBV30	-	TGTGCCTGGAGCGGTCGTGGCAGGACCTACGAGCAGTACTTC	CAWSGRGRTYEQYF
-	TRBJ1-4	TRBV12-5	-	TGTGCTAGTGGTTCTCCAGGGGACGCTCCCTATGCAACTAATGAAAAACTGTTTTTT	CASGSPGDAPYATNEKLFF
-	TRBJ2-7	TRBV5-1	-	TGCGCCAGCAGCTTTGGTCTAGCGAACGAGCAGTACTTC	CASSFGLANEQYF
TRBD1	TRBJ2-1	TRBV5-5	-	TGTGCCAGCAGCCCGGGACAGGGGACTTACAATGAGCAGTTCTTC	CASSPGQGTYNEQFF
-	TRBJ2-2	TRBV27	-	TGTGCCAGCAGTTTATTGGGGGGGCGCGGCACCGGGGAGCTGTTTTTT	CASSLLGGRGTGELFF
-	TRBJ1-2	TRBV5-8	-	TGTGCCAGCAGCTACAGGGTAAACTATGGCTACACCTTC	CASSYRVNYGYTF
-	TRBJ2-5	TRBV6-2/TRBV6-3	-	TGTGCCAGCAGTTACCCGGAGGGAATCCAAGAGACCCAGTACTTC	CASSYPEGIQETQYF
TRBD2	TRBJ2-7	TRBV7-8	-	TGTGCCAGCAGCCCCATTTTGGGACTAGGTACAGTCGAGCAGTACTTC	CASSPILGLGTVEQYF
TRBD2	TRBJ2-3	TRBV5-1	-	TGCGCCAGCAGCCCAAGCGGGGGGGCTGCAGATACGCAGTATTTT	CASSPSGGAADTQYF
-	TRBJ2-7	TRBV4-1	-	TGCGCCAGCAGCCAAGGGGCCGAGCAGTACTTC	CASSQGAEQYF
TRBD2	TRBJ2-3	TRBV6-2/TRBV6-3	-	TGTGCCAGCAGTTCCGGGACTAGCGGAGATACGCAGTATTTT	CASSSGTSGDTQYF
-	TRBJ1-1	TRBV6-1	-	TGTGCCAGCAGTGATTGGCTCGTGACAGTCGATACCGCTGAAGCTTTCTTT	CASSDWLVTVDTAEAFF
TRBD2	TRBJ2-5	TRBV5-1	-	TGCGCCAGCAGCAAAGACTACCGACTAGCGGGGGCACAAGAGACCCAGTACTTC	CASSKDYRLAGAQETQYF
TRBD1	TRBJ2-7	TRBV18	-	TGTGCCAGCTCACCTCCGGGACAGGCGGTCTACGAGCAGTACTTC	CASSPPGQAVYEQYF
TRBD2	TRBJ2-1	TRBV4-1	-	TGCGCCAGCAGCCAAGATCCCCCCCTAGCGGGAGTGGTCAATGAGCAGTTCTTC	CASSQDPPLAGVVNEQFF
TRBD1	TRBJ1-6	TRBV27	-	TGTGCCAGCAGTTTCCTTAGCCCAGGGGGCAATTCACCCCTCCACTTT	CASSFLSPGGNSPLHF
-	TRBJ2-2	TRBV18	few	TGTGCCAGCTCACCCCCCGGGACACTGAACACCGGGGAGCTGTTTTTT	CASSPPGTLNTGELFF
-	TRBJ2-7	TRBV5-6	-	TGTGCCAGCAGCTTGGTCAAAACCTACGAGCAGTACTTC	CASSLVKTYEQYF
-	TRBJ2-1	TRBV25-1	-	TGTGCCAGCAGTGCCCTATTTGGAGAGAATGAGCAGTTCTTC	CASSALFGENEQFF